This T cell receptor (beta chain) was sequenced during a study of shared clonotypes between healthy human individuals. Study results and caveats: A limitation of the genetic and exposure-history diversity represented arose from few donors.

Donors, healthy HIV-negative adults, lacked recent acute infections or vaccinations. Assay used: immunoSEQ multiplex PCR; TCRdb lists only in-frame clones, some missing. This table holds about 480,000 clones, around 79% found once. The junction had 3 bases not matched to a gene; V was cut back by 4 bases and J by 5 bases. Per germline, CDR1 SGHVS and CDR2 FQNEAQ. This CDR3 is 13 amino acids long. Concerning this clone: The antigen is unknown.

The sequenced material came from PBMCs. The source is a woman aged 40 to 50 in good health. Some clones in this sample may be carry-over from other donors' samples. The chain is built from TRBV7-8 and TRBJ2-5; 8 bases are shared with TRBD1. The CDR3 region is CASSSDRGETQYF. The CDR3 region has the DNA TGTGCCAGCAGCTCCGACAGGGGCGAGACCCAGTACTTC.